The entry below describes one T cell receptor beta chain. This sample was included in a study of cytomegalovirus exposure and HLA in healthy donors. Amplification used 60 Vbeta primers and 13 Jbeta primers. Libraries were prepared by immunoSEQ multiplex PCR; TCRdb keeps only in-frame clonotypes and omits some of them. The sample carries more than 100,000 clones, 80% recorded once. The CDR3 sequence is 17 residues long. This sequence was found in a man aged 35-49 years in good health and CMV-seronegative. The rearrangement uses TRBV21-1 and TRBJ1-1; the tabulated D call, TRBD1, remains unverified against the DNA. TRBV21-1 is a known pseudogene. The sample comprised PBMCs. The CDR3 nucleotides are TGTGCCAGCAGCAAAGCGGAAGGTCATGAGGGGGACGCTGAAGCTTTCTTT. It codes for CASSKAEGHEGDAEAFF.